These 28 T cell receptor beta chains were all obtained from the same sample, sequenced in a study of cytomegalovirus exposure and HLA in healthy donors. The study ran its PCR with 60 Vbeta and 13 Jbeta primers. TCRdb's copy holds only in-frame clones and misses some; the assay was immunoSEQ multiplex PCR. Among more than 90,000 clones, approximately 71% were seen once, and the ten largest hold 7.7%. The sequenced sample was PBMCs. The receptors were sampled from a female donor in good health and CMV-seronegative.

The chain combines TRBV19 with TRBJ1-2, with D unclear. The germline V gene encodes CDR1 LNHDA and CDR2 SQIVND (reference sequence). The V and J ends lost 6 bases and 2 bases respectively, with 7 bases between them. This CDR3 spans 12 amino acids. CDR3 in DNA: TGTGCCAGTAGGGGCTTAAACTATGGCTACACCTTC. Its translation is CASRGLNYGYTF. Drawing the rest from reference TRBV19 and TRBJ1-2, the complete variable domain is DGGITQSPKYLFRKEGQNVTLSCEQNLNHDAMYWYRQDPGQGLRLIYYSQIVNDFQKGDIAEGYSVSREKKESFPLTVTSAQKNPTAFYLCASRGLNYGYTFGSGTRLTVV.

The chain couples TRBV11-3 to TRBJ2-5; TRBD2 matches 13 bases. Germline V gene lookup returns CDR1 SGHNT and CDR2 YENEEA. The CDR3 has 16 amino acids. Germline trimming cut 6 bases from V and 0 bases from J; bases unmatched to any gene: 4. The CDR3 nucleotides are TGTGCCAGCAGTCCAGGACTAGCGGGGGACCAAGAGACCCAGTACTTC. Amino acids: CASSPGLAGDQETQYF.

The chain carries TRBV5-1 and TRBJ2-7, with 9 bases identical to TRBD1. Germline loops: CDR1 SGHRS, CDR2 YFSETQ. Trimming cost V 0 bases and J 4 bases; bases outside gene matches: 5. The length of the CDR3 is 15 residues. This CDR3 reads CASSLVQGAQYEQYF. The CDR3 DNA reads TGCGCCAGCAGCTTGGTACAGGGGGCGCAATACGAGCAGTACTTC.

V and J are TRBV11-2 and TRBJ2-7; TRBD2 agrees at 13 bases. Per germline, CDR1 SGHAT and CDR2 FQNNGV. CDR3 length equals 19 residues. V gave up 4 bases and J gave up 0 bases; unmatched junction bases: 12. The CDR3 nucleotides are TGTGCCAGCAGCTCGCTCCGGACTAGCGGGGGCCAAACCTCCTACGAGCAGTACTTC. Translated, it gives CASSSLRTSGGQTSYEQYF.

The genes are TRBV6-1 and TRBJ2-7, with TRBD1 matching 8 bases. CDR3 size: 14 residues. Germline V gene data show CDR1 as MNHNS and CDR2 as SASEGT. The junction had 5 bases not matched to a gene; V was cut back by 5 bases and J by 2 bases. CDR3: CASSTRTGPYEQYF. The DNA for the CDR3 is TGTGCCAGCAGTACTCGGACAGGGCCCTACGAGCAGTACTTC.

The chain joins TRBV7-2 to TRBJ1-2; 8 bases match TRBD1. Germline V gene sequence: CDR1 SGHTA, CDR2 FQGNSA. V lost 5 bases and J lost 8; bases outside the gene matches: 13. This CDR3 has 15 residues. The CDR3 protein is CASSLMGQEIGGYTF. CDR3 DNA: TGTGCCAGCAGCCTAATGGGACAGGAGATCGGGGGCTACACCTTC.

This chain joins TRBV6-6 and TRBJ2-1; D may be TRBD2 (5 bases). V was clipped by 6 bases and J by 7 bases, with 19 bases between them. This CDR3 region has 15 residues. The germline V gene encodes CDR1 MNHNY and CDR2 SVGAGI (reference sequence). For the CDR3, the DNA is TGTGCCAGCAGCCCTATAGCGCCTATTCAGAATGAGCAGTTCTTC. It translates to CASSPIAPIQNEQFF.

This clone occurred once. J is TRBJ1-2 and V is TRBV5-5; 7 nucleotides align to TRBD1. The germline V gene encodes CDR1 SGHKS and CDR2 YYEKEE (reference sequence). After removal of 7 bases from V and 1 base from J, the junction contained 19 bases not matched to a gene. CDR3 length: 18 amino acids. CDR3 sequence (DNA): TGTGCCAGCGCTCCCGGGGCGAGACAGGGTACGAATAACTATGGCTACACCTTC. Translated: CASAPGARQGTNNYGYTF.

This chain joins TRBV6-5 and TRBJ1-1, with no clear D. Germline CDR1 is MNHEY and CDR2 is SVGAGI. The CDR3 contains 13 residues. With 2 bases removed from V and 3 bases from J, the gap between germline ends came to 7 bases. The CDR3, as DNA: TGTGCCAGCAGTTACGGGGAGTACACTGAAGCTTTCTTT. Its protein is CASSYGEYTEAFF.

The CDR3 nucleotides read TGTGCCAGCAGCCACCCCTGGGCGGGGAGCACAGATACGCAGTATTTT. Residues: CASSHPWAGSTDTQYF. V is TRBV4-2 and J is TRBJ2-3; possibly TRBD2 for D (6 bases). Germline V gives CDR1 LGHNA, CDR2 YNFKEQ. V was shortened by 3 bases and J by 0 bases, with 13 bases between the two germline ends. The CDR3 contains 16 residues.

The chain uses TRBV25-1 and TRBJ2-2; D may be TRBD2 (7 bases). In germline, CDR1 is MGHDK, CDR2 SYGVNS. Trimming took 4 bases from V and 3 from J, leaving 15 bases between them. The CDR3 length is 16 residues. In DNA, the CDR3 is TGTGCCAGCAGTGGGAAGGGGGGGCCGTACACCGGGGAGCTGTTTTTT. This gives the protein CASSGKGGPYTGELFF.

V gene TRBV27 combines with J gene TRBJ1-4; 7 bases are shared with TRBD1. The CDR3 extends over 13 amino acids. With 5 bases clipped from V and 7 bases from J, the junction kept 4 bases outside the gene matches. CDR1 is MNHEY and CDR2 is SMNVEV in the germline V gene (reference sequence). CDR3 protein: CASSPNRGEKLFF. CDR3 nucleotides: TGTGCCAGCAGTCCCAACAGGGGTGAAAAACTGTTTTTT.

CDR3 nucleotide sequence: TGTGCCAGCAGCTTGAAGTGGTCGGGGTTTCCCACAGATACGCAGTATTTT. This encodes CASSLKWSGFPTDTQYF. V and J are TRBV5-8 and TRBJ2-3; TRBD2 is a possible D gene (5 bases). In germline, CDR1 is SGHTS, CDR2 YDEGEE. Trimming pared 1 base from V and 2 bases from J, leaving 17 bases between. CDR3 length: 17 amino acids. Filled out from reference TRBV5-8 and TRBJ2-3, the complete variable domain reads EAGVTQSPTHLIKTRGQQATLRCSPISGHTSVYWYQQALGLGLQFLLWYDEGEERNRGNFPPRFSGRQFPNYSSELNVNALELEDSALYLCASSLKWSGFPTDTQYFGPGTRLTVL.

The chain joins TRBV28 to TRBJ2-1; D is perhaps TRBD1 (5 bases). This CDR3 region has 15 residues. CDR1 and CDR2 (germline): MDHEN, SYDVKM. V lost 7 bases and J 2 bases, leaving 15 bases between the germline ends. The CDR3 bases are TGTGCCAGCATCCAGGGAAACAGAGCCTACAATGAGCAGTTCTTC. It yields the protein CASIQGNRAYNEQFF.

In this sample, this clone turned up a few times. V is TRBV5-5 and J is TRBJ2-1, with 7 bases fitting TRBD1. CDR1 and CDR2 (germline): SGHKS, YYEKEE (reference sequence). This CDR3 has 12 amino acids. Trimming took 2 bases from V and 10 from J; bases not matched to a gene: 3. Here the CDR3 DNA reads TGTGCCAGCAGCTTTTCGGACAGGGAGCAGTTCTTC. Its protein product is CASSFSDREQFF.

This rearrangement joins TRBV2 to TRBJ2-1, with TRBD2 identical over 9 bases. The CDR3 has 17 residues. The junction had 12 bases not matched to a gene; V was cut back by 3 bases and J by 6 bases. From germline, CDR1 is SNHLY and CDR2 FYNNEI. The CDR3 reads CASSEFPSGANINEQFF. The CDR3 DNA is TGTGCCAGCAGTGAGTTCCCTAGCGGGGCGAACATCAATGAGCAGTTCTTC.

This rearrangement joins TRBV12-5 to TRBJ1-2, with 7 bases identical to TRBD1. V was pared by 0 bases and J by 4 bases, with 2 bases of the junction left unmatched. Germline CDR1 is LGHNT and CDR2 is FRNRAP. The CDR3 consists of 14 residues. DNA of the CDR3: TGTGCTAGTGGTTTGGTAGGGACAGCCTATGGCTACACCTTC. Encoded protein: CASGLVGTAYGYTF.

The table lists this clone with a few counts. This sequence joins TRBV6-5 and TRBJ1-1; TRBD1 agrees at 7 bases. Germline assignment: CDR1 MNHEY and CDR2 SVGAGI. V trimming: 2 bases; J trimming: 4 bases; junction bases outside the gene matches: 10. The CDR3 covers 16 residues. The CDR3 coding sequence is TGTGCCAGCAGTTACGGGGCGCGGACAGGAAGCACTGAAGCTTTCTTT. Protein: CASSYGARTGSTEAFF.

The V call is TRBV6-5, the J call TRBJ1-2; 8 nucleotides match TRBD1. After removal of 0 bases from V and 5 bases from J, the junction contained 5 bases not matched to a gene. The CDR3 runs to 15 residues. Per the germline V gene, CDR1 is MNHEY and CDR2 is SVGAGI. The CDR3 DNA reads TGTGCCAGCAGTTACTCTCGGCAGGGGGCATATGGCTACACCTTC. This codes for CASSYSRQGAYGYTF.

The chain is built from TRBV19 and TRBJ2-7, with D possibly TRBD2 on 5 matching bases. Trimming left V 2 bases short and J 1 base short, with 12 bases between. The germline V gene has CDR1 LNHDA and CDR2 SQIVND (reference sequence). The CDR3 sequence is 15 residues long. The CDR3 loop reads CASSIFEGRSYEQYF. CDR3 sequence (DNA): TGTGCCAGTAGTATATTTGAGGGAAGGTCCTACGAGCAGTACTTC. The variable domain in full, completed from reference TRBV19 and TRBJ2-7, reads DGGITQSPKYLFRKEGQNVTLSCEQNLNHDAMYWYRQDPGQGLRLIYYSQIVNDFQKGDIAEGYSVSREKKESFPLTVTSAQKNPTAFYLCASSIFEGRSYEQYFGPGTRLTVT.

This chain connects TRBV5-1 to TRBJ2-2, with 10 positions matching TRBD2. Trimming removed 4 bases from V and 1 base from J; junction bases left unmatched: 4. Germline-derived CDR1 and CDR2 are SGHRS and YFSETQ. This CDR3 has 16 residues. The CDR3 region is CASSLRTSGNTGELFF. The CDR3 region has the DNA TGCGCCAGCAGCCTTAGGACTAGCGGGAACACCGGGGAGCTGTTTTTT.

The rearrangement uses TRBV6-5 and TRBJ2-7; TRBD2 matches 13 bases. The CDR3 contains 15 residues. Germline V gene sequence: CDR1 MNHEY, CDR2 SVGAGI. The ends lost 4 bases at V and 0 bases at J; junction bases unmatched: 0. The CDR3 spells CASSWTSGSSYEQYF. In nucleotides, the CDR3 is TGTGCCAGCAGTTGGACTAGCGGGAGCTCCTACGAGCAGTACTTC.

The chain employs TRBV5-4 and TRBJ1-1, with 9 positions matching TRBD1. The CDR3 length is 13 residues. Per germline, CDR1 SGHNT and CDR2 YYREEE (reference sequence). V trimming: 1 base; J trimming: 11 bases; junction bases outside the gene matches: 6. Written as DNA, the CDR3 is TGTGCCAGCAGCTTGTGGGGACAGGGTGGTGCTTTCTTT. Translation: CASSLWGQGGAFF.

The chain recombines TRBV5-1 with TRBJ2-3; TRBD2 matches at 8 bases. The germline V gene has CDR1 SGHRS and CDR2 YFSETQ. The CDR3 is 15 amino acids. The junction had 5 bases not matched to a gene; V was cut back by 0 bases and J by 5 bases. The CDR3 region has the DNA TGCGCCAGCAGCTTGGGAGCGGGAGAGAGAGATACGCAGTATTTT. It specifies CASSLGAGERDTQYF.

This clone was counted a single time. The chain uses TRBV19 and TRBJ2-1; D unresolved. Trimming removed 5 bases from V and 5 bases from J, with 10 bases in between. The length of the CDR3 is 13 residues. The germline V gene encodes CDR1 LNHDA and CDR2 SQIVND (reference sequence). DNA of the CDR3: TGTGCCAGTAGTCCCGACTGGGACAATGAGCAGTTCTTC. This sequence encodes CASSPDWDNEQFF.

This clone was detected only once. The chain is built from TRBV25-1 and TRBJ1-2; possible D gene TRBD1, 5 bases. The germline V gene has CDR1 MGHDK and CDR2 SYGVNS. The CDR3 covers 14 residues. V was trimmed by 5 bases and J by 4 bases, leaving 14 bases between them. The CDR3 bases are TGTGCCAGCAGTCCCAGGGAGGCAAGCTATGGCTACACCTTC. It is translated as CASSPREASYGYTF.

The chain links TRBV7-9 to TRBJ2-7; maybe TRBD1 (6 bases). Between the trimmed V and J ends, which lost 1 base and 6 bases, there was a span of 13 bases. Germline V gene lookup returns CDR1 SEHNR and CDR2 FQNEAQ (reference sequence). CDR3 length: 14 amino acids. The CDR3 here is CASSLGAGTLEQYF. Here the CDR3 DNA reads TGTGCCAGCAGCTTAGGGGCTGGGACACTCGAGCAGTACTTC. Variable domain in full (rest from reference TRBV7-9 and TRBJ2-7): DTGVSQNPRHKITKRGQNVTFRCDPISEHNRLYWYRQTLGQGPEFLTYFQNEAQLEKSRLLSDRFSAERPKGSFSTLEIQRTEQGDSAMYLCASSLGAGTLEQYFGPGTRLTVT.

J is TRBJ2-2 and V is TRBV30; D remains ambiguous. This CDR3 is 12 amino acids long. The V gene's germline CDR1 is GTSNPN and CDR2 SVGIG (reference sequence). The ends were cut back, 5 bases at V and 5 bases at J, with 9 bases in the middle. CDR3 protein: CAWGLLTGELFF. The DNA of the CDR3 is TGTGCCTGGGGCCTTTTGACCGGGGAGCTGTTTTTT.